These 22 T cell receptor beta chains were all obtained from the same sample, sequenced in a study of shared clonotypes between healthy human individuals. Data came from immunoSEQ multiplex PCR; TCRdb stores just in-frame clones and leaves some out. The sample lists over a million clones; roughly 80% were seen once. Sequencing used memory CD4+ T cells sorted from blood. Subset meaning: CD45RA-negative fraction. The receptors derive from a man younger than 35 in good health.

The rearrangement joins TRBV30 to TRBJ2-7; D is undetermined. V was pared by 4 bases and J by 2 bases, with 6 bases between. The CDR3 is 11 residues long. Germline values: CDR1 GTSNPN, CDR2 SVGIG (reference sequence). This chain's CDR3 is CAWNTAYEQYF. The CDR3 DNA follows: TGTGCCTGGAACACGGCCTACGAGCAGTACTTC.

The rearrangement links TRBV6-1 to TRBJ1-3; D gene uncertain. Germline CDR1 and CDR2: MNHNS and SASEGT. This CDR3 is built from 14 residues. V was clipped by 6 bases and J by 0 bases, with 9 bases between them. The CDR3 region has the DNA TGTGCCAGCAGGATAAAACACTCTGGAAACACCATATATTTT. Its protein product is CASRIKHSGNTIYF.

V gene TRBV5-1 combines with J gene TRBJ2-4; 10 nucleotides line up with TRBD1. CDR3 length: 16 residues. Germline V CDR1 and CDR2: SGHRS, YFSETQ. V lost 0 bases, J lost 2 bases, and 2 bases stayed unmatched. The CDR3 sequence: CASSLGTGGSKNIQYF. The DNA for the CDR3 is TGCGCCAGCAGCTTGGGGACAGGGGGTTCCAAAAACATTCAGTACTTC.

This clone was seen once. This rearrangement joins TRBV4-3 to TRBJ2-2; 7 positions match TRBD1. The CDR3 is 14 amino acids. V dropped 1 base and J dropped 7; count of bases not matched to a gene: 3. Germline V gene data show CDR1 as LGHNA and CDR2 as YSLEER. CDR3 sequence reads: CASSQGQGNGELFF. The CDR3 coding sequence is TGCGCCAGCAGCCAAGGACAGGGTAACGGGGAGCTGTTTTTT.

This clone counts as medium-sized (0.01 to 0.1%). The J gene is TRBJ1-1, the V gene TRBV19; D unclear. CDR1 is LNHDA, CDR2 SQIVND, per germline (reference sequence). The CDR3 is 14 amino acids. Trimming shortened V by 5 bases and J by 0 bases, and 10 bases separated the two germline ends. The CDR3 DNA reads TGTGCCAGTAGTCTCGGTACAGTGAACACTGAAGCTTTCTTT. This encodes CASSLGTVNTEAFF.

V gene TRBV5-1 combines with J gene TRBJ2-3; D remains ambiguous. V gave up 4 bases and J gave up 3 bases, with 9 bases separating them. The CDR3 is made up of 13 amino acids. Germline CDR1 SGHRS, CDR2 YFSETQ. The CDR3 DNA reads as TGCGCCAGCAGCCCCGTTGAGACAGATACGCAGTATTTT. Amino acid sequence: CASSPVETDTQYF.

The V gene is TRBV29-1, the J gene TRBJ2-3, with 14 bases that match TRBD2. CDR1 and CDR2 from the germline V gene are SQVTM and ANQGSEA. Trimming took 7 bases from V and 4 from J; bases not matched to a gene: 4. There are 14 residues in the CDR3. The CDR3: CSAGTSGSADTQYF. Written as DNA, the CDR3 is TGCAGCGCCGGGACTAGCGGGAGTGCAGATACGCAGTATTTT.

The chain combines TRBV7-8 with TRBJ1-6; TRBD1 might be the D (6 bases). CDR3 length equals 19 residues. Germline V gives CDR1 SGHVS, CDR2 FQNEAQ. V was trimmed by 2 bases and J by 9 bases, leaving 26 bases between them. CDR3 nucleotides: TGTGCCAGCAGCTTAAGCGGGGGCGCCGACACCGGCCCCGGTTCACCCCTCCACTTT. It translates to CASSLSGGADTGPGSPLHF. Supplemented by reference TRBV7-8 and TRBJ1-6, the full variable domain reads GAGVSQSPRYKVAKRGQDVALRCDPISGHVSLFWYQQALGQGPEFLTYFQNEAQLDKSGLPSDRFFAERPEGSVSTLKIQRTQQEDSAVYLCASSLSGGADTGPGSPLHFGNGTRLTVT.

V is TRBV27 and J is TRBJ2-1; TRBD2 might be the D (6 bases). The germline V and J ends were trimmed by 1 base and 1 base, with 11 bases remaining between them. CDR3 length equals 16 residues. Germline lookup yields CDR1 MNHEY and CDR2 SMNVEV (reference sequence). Written as DNA, the CDR3 is TGTGCCAGCAGTTTATTCAGGAGGGAATCCTACAATGAGCAGTTCTTC. This encodes CASSLFRRESYNEQFF.

The chain couples TRBV6-4 to TRBJ2-3, with 9 bases that match TRBD2. Germline V gene sequence: CDR1 MRHNA, CDR2 SNTAGT. CDR3 size: 15 residues. V was pared by 8 bases and J by 3 bases, with 9 bases of the junction left unmatched. The CDR3 region has the DNA TGTGCCAGCCGCTCCGGTAGCGGGAGAACAGATACGCAGTATTTT. Translating gives CASRSGSGRTDTQYF.

The V and J genes are TRBV7-9 and TRBJ2-5; 9 bases fit TRBD1. The length of the CDR3 is 14 residues. Germline lookup yields CDR1 SEHNR and CDR2 FQNEAQ (reference sequence). The ends lost 7 bases at V and 7 bases at J; junction bases unmatched: 10. In DNA, the CDR3 is TGTGCCAGCACTTCGACAGGGGGGTATGGGACCCAGTACTTC. Translation gives CASTSTGGYGTQYF.

This clone was seen many times. The chain couples TRBV2 to TRBJ1-5, with TRBD1 as a possible D gene (5 bases). The V gene lost 9 bases and the J gene lost 0 bases, with 9 bases spanning the gap. The germline V gene encodes CDR1 SNHLY and CDR2 FYNNEI. CDR3 length: 13 residues. CDR3 bases: TGTGCCAGTCAGGGTTATAGCAATCAGCCCCAGCATTTT. Translating it yields CASQGYSNQPQHF. The full variable domain, with the rest looked up from reference TRBV2 and TRBJ1-5, is EPEVTQTPSHQVTQMGQEVILRCVPISNHLYFYWYRQILGQKVEFLVSFYNNEISEKSEIFDDQFSVERPDGSNFTLKIRSTKLEDSAMYFCASQGYSNQPQHFGDGTRLSIL.

This clone was detected only once. J is TRBJ2-3 and V is TRBV7-2; 10 bases map to TRBD2. CDR1 SGHTA and CDR2 FQGNSA come from the germline V gene. The J segment lost 3 bases and the V segment lost 5 bases, leaving 8 bases of the junction unmatched. This CDR3 spans 16 amino acids. The CDR3 reads CASSDILAGLTDTQYF. The CDR3 DNA sequence: TGTGCCAGCAGCGACATACTAGCGGGGTTGACAGATACGCAGTATTTT.

The chain links TRBV11-2 to TRBJ2-2; the D is unclear. Per germline, CDR1 SGHAT and CDR2 FQNNGV. This CDR3 has 15 residues. V dropped 5 bases and J dropped 1 base, with 11 bases sitting between them. As DNA, the CDR3 is TGTGCCAGCAGCCTTCTGGGGATGAACACCGGGGAGCTGTTTTTT. Encoded protein: CASSLLGMNTGELFF.

This clone has just a few counts. This chain joins TRBV30 and TRBJ1-1; D unclear. V gave up 0 bases and J gave up 0 bases, with 8 bases separating them. Germline V gives CDR1 GTSNPN, CDR2 SVGIG (reference sequence). The CDR3 has 14 residues. CDR3 bases: TGTGCCTGGAGTGTCCAGATTATGAACACTGAAGCTTTCTTT. It is translated as CAWSVQIMNTEAFF.

This clone appeared once. This rearrangement joins TRBV2 to TRBJ1-3, with D tentatively TRBD1 (5 bases). This CDR3 spans 15 amino acids. Trimming removed 0 bases from V and 4 bases from J, with 10 bases in between. CDR1 and CDR2 (germline): SNHLY, FYNNEI. The CDR3 loop reads CASSEAGVPGNTIYF. The CDR3 DNA sequence: TGTGCCAGCAGTGAAGCAGGGGTACCCGGAAACACCATATATTTT.

About this clone itself: This sample also contains other DNA sequences that code for the same CDR3. V and J are TRBV2 and TRBJ1-2, with D possibly TRBD1 on 5 matching bases. Germline V lookup: CDR1 SNHLY, CDR2 FYNNEI. This CDR3 has 13 residues. Trimming took off 4 bases at V and 4 bases at J, with 10 bases between the two ends. CDR3 bases: TGTGCCAGCAGTGGGGACGGAGGCTATGGCTACACCTTC. This encodes CASSGDGGYGYTF.

Worth noting for this clone: Other DNA sequences in this specimen translate into the identical CDR3. V gene TRBV4-2 combines with J gene TRBJ2-1; 8 nucleotides line up with TRBD2. The CDR3 runs to 15 residues. V was pared by 3 bases and J by 2 bases, with 3 bases of the junction left unmatched. Germline V gene data show CDR1 as LGHNA and CDR2 as YNFKEQ. This chain's CDR3 is CASSQAGGTYNEQFF. For the CDR3, the DNA is TGTGCCAGCAGCCAGGCGGGGGGTACCTACAATGAGCAGTTCTTC.

This sequence joins TRBV28 and TRBJ1-5; D is possibly TRBD1 (6 bases). CDR1 is MDHEN, CDR2 SYDVKM, per germline. V gave up 2 bases and J gave up 5 bases, with 13 bases separating them. The CDR3 contains 15 residues. The CDR3, as DNA: TGTGCCAGCAGTTTACCACAGGGTTCTTATCAGCCCCAGCATTTT. Translated: CASSLPQGSYQPQHF.

The chain has TRBV6-4 and TRBJ1-5; a weak D match, TRBD1 (6 bases). This CDR3 region has 17 residues. V lost 4 bases and J 0 bases, leaving 16 bases between the germline ends. From germline, CDR1 is MRHNA and CDR2 SNTAGT. The CDR3 bases are TGTGCCAGCAGTGGGTCCAGGGGTCAAAATAGCAATCAGCCCCAGCATTTT. It encodes CASSGSRGQNSNQPQHF.

J is TRBJ1-4 and V is TRBV30; D gene unclear. CDR1 is GTSNPN and CDR2 is SVGIG in the germline V gene (reference sequence). Trimming left V 5 bases short and J 8 bases short, with 15 bases between. This CDR3 is 13 amino acids long. The CDR3 DNA is TGTGCCTGGGGAGGATATAAAAGGGAAAAACTGTTTTTT. This encodes CAWGGYKREKLFF.

V is TRBV6-4 and J is TRBJ1-3; D possibly corresponds to TRBD1 (5 bases). V dropped 4 bases and J dropped 0 bases, with 19 bases sitting between them. CDR3 length: 18 amino acids. In germline, CDR1 is MRHNA, CDR2 SNTAGT. The CDR3 protein is CASSGLGKRDHSGNTIYF. The CDR3 DNA follows: TGTGCCAGCAGTGGCCTGGGGAAACGGGACCACTCTGGAAACACCATATATTTT.